The rows below give T cell receptor beta chains drawn from one sample of a study of T cell responses to AZD1222 COVID-19 vaccine. Profiled with immunoSEQ multiplex PCR; TCRdb holds only in-frame clones, not every one. The top ten clones hold 6% to 8% of a sample with about 97,000 clones, around 89% of them seen once. The material was peripheral blood, obtained on day 0 of AZD1222 vaccination. These receptors all come from an adult in good health. CDR3s leave out the opening cysteine and the closing phenylalanine or tryptophan.

ASSFSGKLF	TRBJ1-4	TRBV12-3/TRBV12-4
ASSSRFSEAF	TRBJ1-1	TRBV7-2
ASSVSPAGGELF	TRBJ2-2	TRBV9
ATSAGGWGQPQH	TRBJ1-5	TRBV24-1
ASKQGAGAQPQH	TRBJ1-5	TRBV28
ASSPPRDRTYNEQF	TRBJ2-1	TRBV28
ASSEAFGGN	TRBJ2-3	TRBV2
ASSIGHTGTEQY	TRBJ2-7	TRBV19
ASSPPPGQGYGYT	TRBJ1-2	TRBV27
ASSLLGDRVLSGNTIY	TRBJ1-3	TRBV9
ASSLGRTGANVLT	TRBJ2-6	TRBV6-5
ASSGNRDRNTEAF	TRBJ1-1	TRBV19
ASRPLAGGYNEQF	TRBJ2-1	TRBV5-4
ASSPLGSMNTEAF	TRBJ1-1	TRBV5-5
ASSLGGTGELF	TRBJ2-2	TRBV5-4
ASAYTWGNTIY	TRBJ1-3	TRBV27
ASSVWTAGANVLT	TRBJ2-6	TRBV9
ASSTGGPYEQY	TRBJ2-7	TRBV11-1
ASSDSAAGDQPQH	TRBJ1-5	TRBV6-4
ASSYWADNTEAF	TRBJ1-1	TRBV6-2/TRBV6-3
AIKYSGQGGKDGYT	TRBJ1-2	TRBV10-3
ASSVGTSGGQDTQY	TRBJ2-3	TRBV6-2/TRBV6-3
ASSPDRDSNNNEQF	TRBJ2-1	TRBV7-3
ASSVDPQRAEEAF	TRBJ1-1	TRBV9